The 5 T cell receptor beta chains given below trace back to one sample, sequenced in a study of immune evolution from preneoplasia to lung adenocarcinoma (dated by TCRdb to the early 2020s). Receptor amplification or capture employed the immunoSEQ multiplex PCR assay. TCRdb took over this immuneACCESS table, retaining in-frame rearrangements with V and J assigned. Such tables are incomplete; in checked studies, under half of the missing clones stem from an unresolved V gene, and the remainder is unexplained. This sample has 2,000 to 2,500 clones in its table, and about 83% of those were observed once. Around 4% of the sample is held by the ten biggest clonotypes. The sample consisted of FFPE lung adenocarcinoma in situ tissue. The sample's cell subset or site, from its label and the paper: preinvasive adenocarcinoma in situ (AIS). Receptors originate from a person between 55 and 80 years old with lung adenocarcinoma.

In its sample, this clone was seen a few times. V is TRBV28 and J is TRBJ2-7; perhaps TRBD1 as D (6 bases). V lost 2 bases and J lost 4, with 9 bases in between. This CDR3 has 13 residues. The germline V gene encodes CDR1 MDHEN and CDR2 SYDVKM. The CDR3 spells CASSLGTKYEQYF. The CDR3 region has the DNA TGTGCCAGCAGTTTAGGGACAAAGTACGAGCAGTACTTC.

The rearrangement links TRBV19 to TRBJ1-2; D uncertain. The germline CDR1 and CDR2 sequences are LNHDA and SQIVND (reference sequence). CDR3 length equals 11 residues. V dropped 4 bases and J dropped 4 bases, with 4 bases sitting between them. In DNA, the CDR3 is TGTGCCAGTAGTAGGCTCTATGGCTACACCTTC. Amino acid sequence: CASSRLYGYTF.

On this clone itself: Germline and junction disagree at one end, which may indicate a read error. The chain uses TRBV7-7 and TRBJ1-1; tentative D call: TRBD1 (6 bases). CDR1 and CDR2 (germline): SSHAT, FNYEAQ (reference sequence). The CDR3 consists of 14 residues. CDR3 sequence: CASSRTPGAAEAFF. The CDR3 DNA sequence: TGTGCTAGCAGCAGAACCCCGGGGGCCGCTGAAGCTTTCTTT. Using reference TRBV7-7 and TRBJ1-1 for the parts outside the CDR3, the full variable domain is GAGVSQSPRYKVTKRGQDVTLRCDPISSHATLYWYQQALGQGPEFLTYFNYEAQPDKSGLPSDRFSAERPEGSISTLTIQRTEQRDSAMYRCASSRTPGAAEAFFGQGTRLTVV.

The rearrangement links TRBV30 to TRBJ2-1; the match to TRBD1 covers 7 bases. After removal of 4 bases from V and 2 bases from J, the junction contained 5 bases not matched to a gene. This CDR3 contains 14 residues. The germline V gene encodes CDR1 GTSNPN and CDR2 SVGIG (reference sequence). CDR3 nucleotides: TGTGCCTGGAACCAGGGACAGACCTACAATGAGCAGTTCTTC. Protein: CAWNQGQTYNEQFF.

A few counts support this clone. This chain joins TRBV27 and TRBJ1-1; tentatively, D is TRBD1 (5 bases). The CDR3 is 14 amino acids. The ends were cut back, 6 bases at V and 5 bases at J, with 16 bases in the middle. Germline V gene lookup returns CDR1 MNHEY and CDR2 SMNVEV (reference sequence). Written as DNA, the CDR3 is TGTGCCAGCAGCGTCGGGGGAGGGGCTACTGAAGCTTTCTTT. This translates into CASSVGGGATEAFF.